These T cell receptor beta chains were read from a single sample in a study of T cell repertoires in cytomegalovirus infection. For these receptors, no antigen is known. MiXCR, applied by TCRdb to the reads, yields one record per CDR3 protein. This table has 750,000 to 950,000 distinct CDR3 sequences, about 28% appearing once. The input for sequencing was cultured CD8+ T cells from PBMCs, taken from culture after CMV antigen stimulation. These receptors were taken from a human donor in good health (CMV status not recorded). Some clones in this sample may be carry-over from other donors' samples. The CDR3 runs from the conserved cysteine through the conserved F or W. Fields, in order: J gene, V gene, D gene, clone size, CDR3 DNA, CDR3 protein. The D gene is left open where the match is weak. Size is stated for part of the rows, as once, few or many counts, or as a class when the clone is expanded.

>TRBJ2-7|TRBV27|.|few
TGTGCCAGCAGTTTAAGGGACAACTCCTACGAGCAGTACTTC
CASSLRDNSYEQYF
>TRBJ2-2|TRBV10-3|.|.
TGTGCCATCAGTGGGGGGCAGGGAAACACCGGGGAGCTGTTTTTT
CAISGGQGNTGELFF
>TRBJ2-7|TRBV7-9|.|.
TGTGCCAGCAGCCCCCCGGACAATTCCTACGAGCAGTACTTC
CASSPPDNSYEQYF
>TRBJ2-3|TRBV6-5|.|few
TGTGCCAGCAGTTACTCGAAGCCTAGCCTCCCCACAGATACGCAGTATTTT
CASSYSKPSLPTDTQYF
>TRBJ2-1|TRBV5-6|.|.
TGTGCCAGCAGCTTGGGTGACAGTTCCCGGGGGTTCTTC
CASSLGDSSRGFF
>TRBJ2-5|TRBV7-6|TRBD2|.
TGTGCCAGCAGCTCCCCTGCATCGACTAGCAGCCAAGAGACCCAGTACTTC
CASSSPASTSSQETQYF
>TRBJ1-5|TRBV5-6|TRBD1|.
TGTGCCAGCAGCCGACAGGGGAACAATCAGCCCCAGCATTTT
CASSRQGNNQPQHF
>TRBJ1-2|TRBV28|.|.
TGTGCCAGCAGTCCCCTGTCTCGGAACTATGGCTACACCTTC
CASSPLSRNYGYTF
>TRBJ2-3|TRBV7-9|.|few
TGTGCCAGCAGTTGGGACGCCGTGGATACGCAGTATTTT
CASSWDAVDTQYF
>TRBJ1-4|TRBV7-2|TRBD1|many
TGTGCCAGCAGCTCAACGGGACAGATCCCGAATGAAAAACTGTTTTTT
CASSSTGQIPNEKLFF
>TRBJ1-2|TRBV12-3/TRBV12-4|.|.
TGTGCCAGCAGTTTAGGGTGGGTCGGCTACACCTTC
CASSLGWVGYTF
>TRBJ2-5|TRBV7-8|TRBD1|many
TGTGCCAGCAGCTCCACACAGGGGTGGGGGGAGACCCAGTACTTC
CASSSTQGWGETQYF
>TRBJ2-3|TRBV7-9|.|.
TGTGCCAGCAGCCACCCGGGGGATACGCAGTATTTT
CASSHPGDTQYF
>TRBJ2-1|TRBV6-2/TRBV6-3|.|few
TGTGCCAGCAGTTACCCCCTGAATGAGCAGTTCTTC
CASSYPLNEQFF
>TRBJ2-1|TRBV7-6|.|.
TGTGCCAGCAGCTCCCGACTCCTCTCCTACAATGAGCAGTTCTTC
CASSSRLLSYNEQFF
>TRBJ1-2|TRBV10-3|TRBD1|.
TGTGCCATCAGGACAGGGAACCCTTCTAACTATGGCTACACCTTC
CAIRTGNPSNYGYTF
>TRBJ1-1|TRBV6-2/TRBV6-3|.|.
TGTGCCAGTCATCGGGGGGCCGAAGCTTTCTTT
CASHRGAEAFF
>TRBJ1-1|TRBV6-1|.|many
TGTGCCAGCTGGAGGAACACTGAAGCTTTCTTT
CASWRNTEAFF
>TRBJ2-1|TRBV7-6|.|.
TGTGCCAGCAGCTCCACGGTCCTCTACAATGAGCAGTTCTTC
CASSSTVLYNEQFF
>TRBJ2-2|TRBV11-3|.|.
TGTGCCAGCAGCTTAGCGACAACCGGGGAGCTGTTTTTT
CASSLATTGELFF
>TRBJ1-4|TRBV2|.|.
TGTGCCAGCAGTGGAGAAATTCTAAGGGCCGGCTCGGAAAAACTGTTTTTT
CASSGEILRAGSEKLFF
>TRBJ2-7|TRBV10-3|TRBD1|few
TGTGCCATCAGACAGACAGGGAACGAGCAGTACTTC
CAIRQTGNEQYF
>TRBJ2-3|TRBV10-1|.|.
TGCGCCAGCAGTGAAGCCAGGACTACAGATACGCAGTATTTT
CASSEARTTDTQYF
>TRBJ2-2|TRBV10-3|TRBD2|many
TGTGCCATCAGAGACCACCCGGGGGGGGCGAACACCGGGGAGCTGTTTTTT
CAIRDHPGGANTGELFF
>TRBJ1-4|TRBV6-5|TRBD1|.
TGTGCCAGCAGTCCAGGACAGGGTTTTAATGAAAAACTGTTTTTT
CASSPGQGFNEKLFF
>TRBJ1-2|TRBV7-3|.|.
TGTGCCAGCATCCTAGGGGGTTCAAATGGCTACACCTTC
CASILGGSNGYTF
>TRBJ1-2|TRBV4-1|TRBD1|.
TGCGCCAGCAGCCAAACAGGGGTAGAAGGCTACACCTTC
CASSQTGVEGYTF
>TRBJ1-5|TRBV7-8|.|few
TGTGCCAGCAGCTGGAAGGACGGCCAGGAGCCCCAGCATTTT
CASSWKDGQEPQHF